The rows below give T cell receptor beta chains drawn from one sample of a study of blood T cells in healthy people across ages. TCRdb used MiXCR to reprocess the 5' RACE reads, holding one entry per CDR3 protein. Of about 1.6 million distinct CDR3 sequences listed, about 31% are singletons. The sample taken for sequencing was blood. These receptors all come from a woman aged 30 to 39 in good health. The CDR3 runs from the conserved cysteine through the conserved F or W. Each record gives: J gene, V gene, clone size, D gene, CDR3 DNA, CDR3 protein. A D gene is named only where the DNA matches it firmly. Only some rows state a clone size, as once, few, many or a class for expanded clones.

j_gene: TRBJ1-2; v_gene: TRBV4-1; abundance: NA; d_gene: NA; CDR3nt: TGCGCCAGCAGCCAAGATTGGGTCGATGGCTACACCTTC; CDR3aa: CASSQDWVDGYTF
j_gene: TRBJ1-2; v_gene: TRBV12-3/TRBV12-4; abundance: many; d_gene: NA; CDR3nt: TGTGCCAGCAGTCCCCGTGGGGGCGGCTATGGCTACACCTTC; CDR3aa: CASSPRGGGYGYTF
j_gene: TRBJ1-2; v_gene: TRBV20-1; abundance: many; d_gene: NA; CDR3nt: TGCAGTGCTAGCCGCGGTGGAGTTTATGGCTACACCTTC; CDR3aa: CSASRGGVYGYTF
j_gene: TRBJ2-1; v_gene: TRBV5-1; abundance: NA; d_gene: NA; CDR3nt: TGCGCCAGCAGGGGGGCTGAATTCCCCTACAATGAGCAGTTCTTC; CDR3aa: CASRGAEFPYNEQFF
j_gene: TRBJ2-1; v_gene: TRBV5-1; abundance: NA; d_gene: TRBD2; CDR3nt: TGCGCCAGCAGCACGGGGGACTACTACAATGAGCAGTTCTTC; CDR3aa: CASSTGDYYNEQFF
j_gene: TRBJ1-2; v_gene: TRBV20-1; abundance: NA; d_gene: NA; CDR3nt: TGCAGTGCTAGTTTGAGGGTGATCTATGGCTACACCTTC; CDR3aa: CSASLRVIYGYTF
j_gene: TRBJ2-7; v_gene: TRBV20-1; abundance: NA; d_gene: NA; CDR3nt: TGCAGTGCTGCCCCCCCCCCAGGGAAAGGTTACGAGCAGTACTTC; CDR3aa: CSAAPPPGKGYEQYF
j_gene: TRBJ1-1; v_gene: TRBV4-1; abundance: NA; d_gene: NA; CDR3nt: TGCGCCAGCAGCCACAGGGGCGAGTGGACTGAAGCTTTCTTT; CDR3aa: CASSHRGEWTEAFF
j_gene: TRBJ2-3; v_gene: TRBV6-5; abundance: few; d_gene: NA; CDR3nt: TGTGCCAGCAGACGACTTAGGGGATTTTCCACAGATACGCAGTATTTT; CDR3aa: CASRRLRGFSTDTQYF
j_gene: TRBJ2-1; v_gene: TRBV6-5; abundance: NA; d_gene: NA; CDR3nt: TGTGCCAGCAGTTACGTGGGACCACACTACAATGAGCAGTTCTTC; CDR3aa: CASSYVGPHYNEQFF
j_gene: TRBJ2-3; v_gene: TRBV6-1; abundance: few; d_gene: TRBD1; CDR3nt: TGTGCCAGCAAAAGGACAGGGGGTTACACAGATACGCAGTATTTT; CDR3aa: CASKRTGGYTDTQYF
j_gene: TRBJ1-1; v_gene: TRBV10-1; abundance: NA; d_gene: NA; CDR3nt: TGCGCCAGCAGGAAGGGGGGGGTGAACACTGAAGCTTTCTTT; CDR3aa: CASRKGGVNTEAFF
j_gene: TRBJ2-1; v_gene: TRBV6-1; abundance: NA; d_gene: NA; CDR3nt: TGTGCCAGCAGCCCTATGGACACCTTATACAATGAGCAGTTCTTC; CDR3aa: CASSPMDTLYNEQFF
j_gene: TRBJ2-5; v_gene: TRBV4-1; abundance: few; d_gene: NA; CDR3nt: TGCGCCAGCAGCCAAGATGGGTTGGGGTTAGAGACCCAGTACTTC; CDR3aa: CASSQDGLGLETQYF
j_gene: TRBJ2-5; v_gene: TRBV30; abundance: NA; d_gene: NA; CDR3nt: TGTGCCTGGAGTGTTAGGGGTCCTGAGACCCAGTACTTC; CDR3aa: CAWSVRGPETQYF
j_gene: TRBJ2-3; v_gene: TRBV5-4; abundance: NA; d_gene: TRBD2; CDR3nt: TGTGCCAGCAGCTTGGGCGGCGGGGGAAAAGATACGCAGTATTTT; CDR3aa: CASSLGGGGKDTQYF
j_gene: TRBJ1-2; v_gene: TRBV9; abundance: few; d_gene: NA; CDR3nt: TGTGCCAGCAGCGTGGGTGGGGGGTTCGTCTATGGCTACACCTTC; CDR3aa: CASSVGGGFVYGYTF
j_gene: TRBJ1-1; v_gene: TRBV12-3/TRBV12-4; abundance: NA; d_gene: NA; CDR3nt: TGTGCCAGCACCCCGTGGGGAGGAACTGAAGCTTTCTTT; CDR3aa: CASTPWGGTEAFF
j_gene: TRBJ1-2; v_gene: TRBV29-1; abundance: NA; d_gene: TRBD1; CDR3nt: TGCAGCGTTGAAGCAGGGGGGGCGAGTTACGGCTACACCTTC; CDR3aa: CSVEAGGASYGYTF
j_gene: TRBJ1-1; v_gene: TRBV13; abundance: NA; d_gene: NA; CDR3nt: TGTGCCAGCAGCTATGGTGGGGGGGGGCCCTTGAACACTGAAGCTTTCTTT; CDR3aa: CASSYGGGGPLNTEAFF
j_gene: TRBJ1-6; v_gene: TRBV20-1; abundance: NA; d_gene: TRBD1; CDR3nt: TGCAGTGCTGATAGGACAGGGAGGAATCCACCCCTCCACTTT; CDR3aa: CSADRTGRNPPLHF
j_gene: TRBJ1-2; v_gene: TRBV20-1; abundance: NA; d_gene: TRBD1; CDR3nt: TGCAGTGCACTGACAGGGAATAACCCCCGTTATGGCTACACCTTC; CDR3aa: CSALTGNNPRYGYTF
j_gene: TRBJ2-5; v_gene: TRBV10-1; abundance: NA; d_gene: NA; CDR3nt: TGCGCCAGCAGTGAGTCGACTAGATTACAAGAGACCCAGTACTTC; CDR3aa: CASSESTRLQETQYF
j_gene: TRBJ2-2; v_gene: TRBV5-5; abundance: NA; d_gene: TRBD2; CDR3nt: TGTGCCAGCAAGGGGGCCAGCGGGAGGGGAACGAACACCGGGGAGCTGTTTTTT; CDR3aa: CASKGASGRGTNTGELFF
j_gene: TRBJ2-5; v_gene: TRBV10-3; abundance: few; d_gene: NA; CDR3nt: TGTGCCATCCGCCGGGACGTACAGGAGACCCAGTACTTC; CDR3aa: CAIRRDVQETQYF
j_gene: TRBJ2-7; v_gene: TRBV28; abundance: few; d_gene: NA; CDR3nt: TGTGCCAGCCTAGGGTCGGGGTTTTACGAGCAGTACTTC; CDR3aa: CASLGSGFYEQYF
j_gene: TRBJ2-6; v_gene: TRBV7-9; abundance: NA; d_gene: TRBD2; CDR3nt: TGTGCCAGCAGCCCCAATGGGGGGGTTGGGGCCAACGTCCTGACTTTC; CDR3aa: CASSPNGGVGANVLTF
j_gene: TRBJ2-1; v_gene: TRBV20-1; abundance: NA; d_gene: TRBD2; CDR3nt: TGCAGTGCTATCCTCGGACTAGCGGGCGGAGAGCAGTTCTTC; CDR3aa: CSAILGLAGGEQFF
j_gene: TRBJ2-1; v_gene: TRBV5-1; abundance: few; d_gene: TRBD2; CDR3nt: TGCGCCAGCAGCTTGGATACTAGCGGGAGTGGTAAGCAGTTCTTC; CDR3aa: CASSLDTSGSGKQFF
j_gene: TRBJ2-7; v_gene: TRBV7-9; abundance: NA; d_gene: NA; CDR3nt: TGTGCCAGCAGCTTAGCGACGAGCCCCTACGAGCAGTACTTC; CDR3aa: CASSLATSPYEQYF
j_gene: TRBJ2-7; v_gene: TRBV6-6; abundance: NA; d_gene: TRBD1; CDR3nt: TGTGCCAGCATCAAGGACAGGCAGGCCTACGAGCAGTACTTC; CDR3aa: CASIKDRQAYEQYF
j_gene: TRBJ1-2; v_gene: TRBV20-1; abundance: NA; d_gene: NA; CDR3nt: TGCAGTGCTACCAGTTTCGGACAGACTAACTATGGTTACACCTTC; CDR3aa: CSATSFGQTNYGYTF
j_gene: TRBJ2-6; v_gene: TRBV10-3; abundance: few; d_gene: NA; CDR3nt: TGTGCCATCAGTGAAGGGTTCTCGTCTGGGGCCAACGTCCTGACTTTC; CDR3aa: CAISEGFSSGANVLTF
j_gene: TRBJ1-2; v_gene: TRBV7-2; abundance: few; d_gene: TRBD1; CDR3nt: TGTGCCAGCAGCTTAGCTTTAGGCAGGGGGGATGGCTACACCTTC; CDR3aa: CASSLALGRGDGYTF
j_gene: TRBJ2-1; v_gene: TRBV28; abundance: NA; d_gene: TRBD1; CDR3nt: TGTGCCAGCACTGCGGTACAGGGGAATAGGGATGAGCAGTTCTTC; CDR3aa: CASTAVQGNRDEQFF
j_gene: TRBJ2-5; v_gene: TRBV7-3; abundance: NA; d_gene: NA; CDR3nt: TGTGCCAGCAGCTCGGGGATTGTGGAGACCCAGTACTTC; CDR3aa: CASSSGIVETQYF
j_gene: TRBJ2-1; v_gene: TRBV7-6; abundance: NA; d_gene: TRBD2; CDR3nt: TGTGCCAGCAGTTCAAGGCGGGAGGGCCATGAGCAGTTCTTC; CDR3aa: CASSSRREGHEQFF
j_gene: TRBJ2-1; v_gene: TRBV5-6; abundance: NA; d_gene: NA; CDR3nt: TGTGCCAGCAGCTTAACGGGAACTCTCAATGAGCAGTTCTTC; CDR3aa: CASSLTGTLNEQFF
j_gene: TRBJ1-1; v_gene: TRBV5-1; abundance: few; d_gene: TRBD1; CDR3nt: TGCGCCAGCAGCTTGGATCCCCCCTTACAGGGGAGAAGGGGTGAAGCTTTCTTT; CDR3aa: CASSLDPPLQGRRGEAFF
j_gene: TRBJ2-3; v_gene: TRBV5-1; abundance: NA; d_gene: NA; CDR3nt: TGCGCCAGCAGTCCCCGGGACTCCAGTAATACGCAGTATTTT; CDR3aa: CASSPRDSSNTQYF
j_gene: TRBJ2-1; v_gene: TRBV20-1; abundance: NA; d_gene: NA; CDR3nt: TGCAGTGCTAGGACTCCCCTGGGCACTTTCCATCATGAGCAGTTCTTC; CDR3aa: CSARTPLGTFHHEQFF
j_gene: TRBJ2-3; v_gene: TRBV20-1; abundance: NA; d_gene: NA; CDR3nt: TGCAGTGCTAATGCCATAGAGGGTACGCAGTATTTT; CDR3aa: CSANAIEGTQYF
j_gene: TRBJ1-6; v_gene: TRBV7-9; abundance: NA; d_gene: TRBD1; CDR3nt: TGTGCCAGCAGCTACGGGACAGGGGAAAATTCACCCCTCCACTTT; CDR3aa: CASSYGTGENSPLHF
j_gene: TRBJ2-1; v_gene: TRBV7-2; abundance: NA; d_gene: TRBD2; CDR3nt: TGTGCCAGCAGCCCTTATCCACTAGCGGGAGTGCAAGGTGAGCAGTTCTTC; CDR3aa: CASSPYPLAGVQGEQFF